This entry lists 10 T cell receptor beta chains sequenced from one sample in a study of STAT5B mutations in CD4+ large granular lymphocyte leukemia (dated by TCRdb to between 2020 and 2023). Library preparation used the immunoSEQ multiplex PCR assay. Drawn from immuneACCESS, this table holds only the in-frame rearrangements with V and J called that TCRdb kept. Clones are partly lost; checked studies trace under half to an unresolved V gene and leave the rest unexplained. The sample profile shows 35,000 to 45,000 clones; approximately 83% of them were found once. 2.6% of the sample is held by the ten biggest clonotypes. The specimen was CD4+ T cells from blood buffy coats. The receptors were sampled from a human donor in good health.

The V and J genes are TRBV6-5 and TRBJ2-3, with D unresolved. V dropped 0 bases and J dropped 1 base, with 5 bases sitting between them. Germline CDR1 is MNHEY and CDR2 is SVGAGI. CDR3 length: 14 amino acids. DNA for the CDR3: TGTGCCAGCAGTTACTCGGGTCGCACAGATACGCAGTATTTT. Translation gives CASSYSGRTDTQYF.

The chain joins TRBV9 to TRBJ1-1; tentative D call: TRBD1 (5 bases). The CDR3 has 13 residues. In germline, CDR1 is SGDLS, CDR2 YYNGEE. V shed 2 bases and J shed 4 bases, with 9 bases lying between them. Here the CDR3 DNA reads TGTGCCAGCAGCGTCAATGGGGGCACTGAAGCTTTCTTT. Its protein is CASSVNGGTEAFF.

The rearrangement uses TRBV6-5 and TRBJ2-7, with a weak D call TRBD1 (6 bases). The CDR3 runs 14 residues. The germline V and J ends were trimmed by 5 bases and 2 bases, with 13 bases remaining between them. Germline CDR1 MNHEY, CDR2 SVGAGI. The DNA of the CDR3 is TGTGCCAGCAGTCGACAGGTATCGGCCTACGAGCAGTACTTC. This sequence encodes CASSRQVSAYEQYF.

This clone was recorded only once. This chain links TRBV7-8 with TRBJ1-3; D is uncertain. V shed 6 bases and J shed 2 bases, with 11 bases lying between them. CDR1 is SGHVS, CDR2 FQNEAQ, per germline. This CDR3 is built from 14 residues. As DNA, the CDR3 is TGTGCCAGCAGACAAAATAGTCCTGGAAACACCATATATTTT. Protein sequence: CASRQNSPGNTIYF.

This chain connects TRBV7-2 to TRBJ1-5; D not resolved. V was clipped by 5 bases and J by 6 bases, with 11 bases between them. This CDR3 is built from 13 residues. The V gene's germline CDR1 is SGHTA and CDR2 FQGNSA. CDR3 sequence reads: CASSLDRVQPQHF. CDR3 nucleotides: TGTGCCAGCAGCCTCGACCGAGTTCAGCCCCAGCATTTT.

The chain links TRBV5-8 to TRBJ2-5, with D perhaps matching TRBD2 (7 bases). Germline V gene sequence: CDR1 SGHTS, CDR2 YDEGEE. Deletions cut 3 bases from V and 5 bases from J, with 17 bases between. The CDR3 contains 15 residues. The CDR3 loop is CASSSRRGAGETQYF. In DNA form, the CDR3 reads TGTGCCAGCAGCTCCAGACGGGGGGCGGGTGAGACCCAGTACTTC.

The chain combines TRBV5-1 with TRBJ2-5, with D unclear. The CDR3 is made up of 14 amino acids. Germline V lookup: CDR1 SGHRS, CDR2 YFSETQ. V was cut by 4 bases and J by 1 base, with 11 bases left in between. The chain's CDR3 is CASSVRYSQETQYF. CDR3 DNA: TGCGCCAGCAGCGTTCGCTACTCCCAAGAGACCCAGTACTTC.

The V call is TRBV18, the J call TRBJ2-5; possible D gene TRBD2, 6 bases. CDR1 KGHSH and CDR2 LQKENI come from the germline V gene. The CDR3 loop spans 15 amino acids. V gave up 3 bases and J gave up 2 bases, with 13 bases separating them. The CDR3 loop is CASSPRASEQETQYF. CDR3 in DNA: TGTGCCAGCTCACCTCGGGCTAGCGAGCAAGAGACCCAGTACTTC.

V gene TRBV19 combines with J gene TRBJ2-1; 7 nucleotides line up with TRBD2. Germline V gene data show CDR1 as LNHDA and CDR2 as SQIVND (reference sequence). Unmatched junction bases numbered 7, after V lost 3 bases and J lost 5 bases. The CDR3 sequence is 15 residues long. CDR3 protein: CASSISREWNNEQFF. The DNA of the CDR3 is TGTGCCAGTAGTATCTCGCGGGAGTGGAACAATGAGCAGTTCTTC.

The CDR3 DNA sequence: TGTGCCAGCAGCTTAGAACCCGGAGGGGAGACCCAGTACTTC. It is translated as CASSLEPGGETQYF. This rearrangement joins TRBV7-2 to TRBJ2-5; tentatively, D is TRBD2 (6 bases). Germline lookup yields CDR1 SGHTA and CDR2 FQGNSA. This CDR3 spans 14 amino acids. V lost 1 base, J lost 5 bases, and 11 bases lay in between.